These 23 T cell receptor beta chains were sequenced from one sample in a study of Ad26.COV2.S vaccination and SARS-CoV-2 variants. Libraries were prepared by immunoSEQ multiplex PCR; TCRdb keeps only in-frame clonotypes and omits some of them. The sample holds some 190,000 clones; around 88% are singletons and the top ten take roughly 6%. The input for sequencing was peripheral blood, taken after recovery from COVID-19. These receptors all stem from a human donor who had recovered from COVID-19.

V usage is TRBV19 and J usage is TRBJ1-5; no clear D. The V and J ends lost 6 bases and 3 bases respectively, with 18 bases between them. The CDR3 length is 16 residues. The germline gives CDR1 LNHDA, CDR2 SQIVND (reference sequence). The CDR3 nucleotides read TGTGCCAGTAGAATCAAACATGGGGAGAACAATCAGCCCCAGCATTTT. Its translation: CASRIKHGENNQPQHF.

The chain has TRBV27 and TRBJ2-1, with TRBD1 as a possible D gene (5 bases). The germline V gene has CDR1 MNHEY and CDR2 SMNVEV (reference sequence). The ends were cut back, 9 bases at V and 5 bases at J, with 14 bases in the middle. The CDR3 covers 13 residues. CDR3: CARLTARHNEQFF. The DNA for the CDR3 is TGTGCCAGGCTGACAGCCCGACACAATGAGCAGTTCTTC.

J is TRBJ1-1 and V is TRBV29-1; no reliable D call. The V and J ends lost 3 bases and 0 bases respectively, with 5 bases between them. This CDR3 region has 12 residues. The germline V gene encodes CDR1 SQVTM and CDR2 ANQGSEA. CDR3 residues: CSVEAVNTEAFF. The CDR3 DNA is TGCAGCGTTGAGGCGGTGAACACTGAAGCTTTCTTT.

The chain is built from TRBV6-5 and TRBJ2-3; possibly TRBD1 or TRBD2 for D (6 bases each). Germline V gene lookup returns CDR1 MNHEY and CDR2 SVGAGI. This CDR3 has 13 residues. V gave up 5 bases and J gave up 11 bases, with 17 bases separating them. The CDR3 coding sequence is TGTGCCAGCAGTCTGAACGTGGGGGGCGAGCAGTATTTT. Its translation: CASSLNVGGEQYF.

The chain employs TRBV7-8 and TRBJ1-2, with a tentative D call TRBD1 (6 bases). Germline CDR1 reads SGHVS; CDR2 reads FQNEAQ. This CDR3 has 17 amino acids. Trimming took 3 bases from V and 0 from J, leaving 17 bases between them. The CDR3 loop is CASSLRGRDTTNYGYTF. In DNA form, the CDR3 reads TGTGCCAGCAGCTTGAGGGGACGGGACACTACTAACTATGGCTACACCTTC. Together with reference TRBV7-8 and TRBJ1-2, the CDR3 gives the full variable domain: GAGVSQSPRYKVAKRGQDVALRCDPISGHVSLFWYQQALGQGPEFLTYFQNEAQLDKSGLPSDRFFAERPEGSVSTLKIQRTQQEDSAVYLCASSLRGRDTTNYGYTFGSGTRLTVV.

J is TRBJ1-3 and V is TRBV28; no clear D. The CDR3 length is 13 residues. Germline values: CDR1 MDHEN, CDR2 SYDVKM. The V and J ends lost 9 bases and 0 bases respectively, with 9 bases between them. CDR3 DNA: TGTGCCAGTAGACCGAGCTCTGGAAACACCATATATTTT. It yields the protein CASRPSSGNTIYF.

The gene calls are TRBV6-1 and TRBJ2-1, with TRBD2 matching over 11 bases. J lost 4 bases, V lost 4 bases, and 9 bases had no gene match. Looked up from germline, CDR1 is MNHNS and CDR2 is SASEGT. This CDR3 has 17 residues. CDR3 residues: CASSGPTLAGGYNEQFF. CDR3 coding DNA: TGTGCCAGCAGTGGGCCCACTTTAGCGGGAGGGTACAATGAGCAGTTCTTC.

This rearrangement joins TRBV5-6 to TRBJ1-5, with D unresolved. This CDR3 region has 18 residues. Trimming removed 1 base from V and 0 bases from J, with 17 bases in between. CDR1 and CDR2 from the germline V gene are SGHDT and YYEEEE. CDR3 bases: TGTGCCAGCAGCTTGTCCCTCGGCAGCACATATAGCAATCAGCCCCAGCATTTT. Encoded protein: CASSLSLGSTYSNQPQHF.

This sequence joins TRBV18 and TRBJ1-1; TRBD1 agrees at 10 bases. The CDR3 sequence is 16 residues long. Unmatched junction bases numbered 4, after V lost 3 bases and J lost 0 bases. Germline loops: CDR1 KGHSH, CDR2 LQKENI. CDR3 in amino acids: CASSPDRGPMNTEAFF. CDR3 bases: TGTGCCAGCTCACCCGACAGGGGGCCTATGAACACTGAAGCTTTCTTT.

This clone was seen a single time. This chain connects TRBV29-1 to TRBJ2-1; 13 bases agree with TRBD2. Germline V gene lookup returns CDR1 SQVTM and CDR2 ANQGSEA. This CDR3 is 16 amino acids long. Trimming took 6 bases from V and 8 from J; bases not matched to a gene: 13. CDR3: CSVDSPRLAGGDEQFF. CDR3 in DNA: TGCAGCGTGGATTCTCCCCGACTAGCGGGAGGTGATGAGCAGTTCTTC.

V and J are TRBV18 and TRBJ1-6; 10 nucleotides match TRBD1. Trimming removed 3 bases from V and 1 base from J; junction bases left unmatched: 3. CDR1 and CDR2 from the germline V gene are KGHSH and LQKENI. The CDR3 sequence is 17 residues long. This chain's CDR3 is CASSPRTGGSYNSPLHF. CDR3 coding DNA: TGTGCCAGCTCACCCAGGACAGGGGGATCCTATAATTCACCCCTCCACTTT.

The rearrangement joins TRBV27 to TRBJ1-2, with 8 bases identical to TRBD1. V lost 3 bases, J lost 7 bases, and 10 bases stayed unmatched. This CDR3 region has 15 residues. Germline values: CDR1 MNHEY, CDR2 SMNVEV (reference sequence). This chain's CDR3 is CASSLTGATTGGYTF. The DNA of the CDR3 is TGTGCCAGCAGTTTGACAGGGGCAACGACCGGTGGCTACACCTTC.

The rearrangement links TRBV5-5 to TRBJ2-7, with D possibly being TRBD1 or TRBD2 (6 bases each). The V end was cut by 3 bases, the J end by 7 bases, with 17 bases between. The CDR3 has 14 residues. CDR1 is SGHKS, CDR2 YYEKEE, per germline (reference sequence). This CDR3 reads CASSSRGLNEEQYF. The CDR3 DNA is TGTGCCAGCAGCTCCAGGGGACTTAACGAAGAGCAGTACTTC.

This rearrangement joins TRBV7-9 to TRBJ2-3; 14 bases are shared with TRBD2. Per the germline V gene, CDR1 is SEHNR and CDR2 is FQNEAQ (reference sequence). The CDR3 consists of 15 residues. V dropped 5 bases and J dropped 8; count of bases not matched to a gene: 6. CDR3 loop: CASSRLAGGSGTQYF. The CDR3 coding sequence is TGTGCCAGCAGCCGACTAGCGGGAGGGTCAGGTACGCAGTATTTT.

The chain recombines TRBV28 with TRBJ2-1; D call uncertain. V lost 1 base and J lost 6, with 7 bases in between. The CDR3 is 13 amino acids. Germline V gene lookup returns CDR1 MDHEN and CDR2 SYDVKM. The CDR3: CASSLSVINEQFF. The DNA of the CDR3 is TGTGCCAGCAGTTTATCCGTCATCAATGAGCAGTTCTTC.

The chain uses TRBV11-3 and TRBJ2-5; D is perhaps TRBD2 (6 bases). The V end was cut by 8 bases, the J end by 5 bases, with 24 bases between. CDR3 size: 16 residues. CDR1 and CDR2 from the germline V gene are SGHNT and YENEEA. CDR3 loop: CASGSSDVGGRETQYF. CDR3 in DNA: TGTGCCAGCGGATCCTCTGACGTAGGTGGGAGGGAGACCCAGTACTTC.

The chain carries TRBV5-1 and TRBJ1-1, with D unresolved. The CDR3 extends over 15 amino acids. The germline V and J ends were trimmed by 4 bases and 0 bases, with 13 bases remaining between them. In germline, CDR1 is SGHRS, CDR2 YFSETQ. The CDR3: CASSAGSQVNTEAFF. For the CDR3, the DNA is TGCGCCAGCAGCGCGGGCTCGCAGGTGAACACTGAAGCTTTCTTT. Complete variable domain (other parts from reference TRBV5-1 and TRBJ1-1): KAGVTQTPRYLIKTRGQQVTLSCSPISGHRSVSWYQQTPGQGLQFLFEYFSETQRNKGNFPGRFSGRQFSNSRSEMNVSTLELGDSALYLCASSAGSQVNTEAFFGQGTRLTVV.

The chain links TRBV27 to TRBJ2-3; D unclear. CDR3 length equals 16 residues. The ends were cut back, 5 bases at V and 0 bases at J, with 15 bases in the middle. The germline CDR1 and CDR2 sequences are MNHEY and SMNVEV (reference sequence). The DNA for the CDR3 is TGTGCCAGCAGTGGGGTCACTTTCCCTAGCACAGATACGCAGTATTTT. It yields the protein CASSGVTFPSTDTQYF.

The chain joins TRBV11-3 to TRBJ2-1; 13 nucleotides agree with TRBD2. With V trimmed by 5 bases and J by 2 bases, 12 bases remained unmatched. Germline V CDR1 and CDR2: SGHNT, YENEEA. This CDR3 comprises 19 residues. The CDR3 nucleotides are TGTGCCAGCAGCATCTCGGGGACTAGCGGGAACGGTCCCTACAATGAGCAGTTCTTC. The encoded protein is CASSISGTSGNGPYNEQFF.

The chain uses TRBV11-2 and TRBJ1-2, with a weak D call TRBD1 (5 bases). V was pared by 0 bases and J by 14 bases, with 16 bases between. Germline V gene lookup returns CDR1 SGHAT and CDR2 FQNNGV. The CDR3 is 13 residues long. CDR3 residues: CASSLERGNTRTF. The CDR3, as DNA: TGTGCCAGCAGCTTAGAGAGGGGAAATACGCGTACCTTC.

The V call is TRBV6-6, the J call TRBJ1-5, with D possibly matching TRBD1 (6 bases). Germline-derived CDR1 and CDR2 are MNHNY and SVGAGI (reference sequence). V was cut by 6 bases and J by 1 base, with 16 bases left in between. The CDR3 is 16 residues long. CDR3 nucleotides: TGTGCCAGCAGGAGAACAGGGCTGAAAAGCAATCAGCCCCAGCATTTT. Translated: CASRRTGLKSNQPQHF.

The chain employs TRBV28 and TRBJ2-1; 12 bases match TRBD1. V shed 5 bases and J 9 bases; nucleotides not matched to a gene: 11. The CDR3 runs 16 residues. Germline CDR1 and CDR2: MDHEN and SYDVKM. CDR3 sequence (DNA): TGTGCCAGCAGTCTTACCCCGGGACAGGGGGCTGGTGAGCAGTTCTTC. This translates into CASSLTPGQGAGEQFF.

The chain uses TRBV2 and TRBJ2-3; D is unresolved. The CDR3 sequence is 14 residues long. Germline V gene lookup returns CDR1 SNHLY and CDR2 FYNNEI. Trimming removed 9 bases from V and 0 bases from J, with 13 bases in between. The CDR3 coding sequence is TGTGCCAGTCCTGCGGTTTCTAGCACAGATACGCAGTATTTT. Translation gives CASPAVSSTDTQYF. Combining the CDR3 with reference TRBV2 and TRBJ2-3 gives the whole variable domain EPEVTQTPSHQVTQMGQEVILRCVPISNHLYFYWYRQILGQKVEFLVSFYNNEISEKSEIFDDQFSVERPDGSNFTLKIRSTKLEDSAMYFCASPAVSSTDTQYFGPGTRLTVL.